These T cell receptor beta chains were read from a single sample in a study of blood T cell repertoires in COVID-19. Assay used: immunoSEQ multiplex PCR; TCRdb lists only in-frame clones, some missing. The sample comprises around 130,000 clones, 84% of which are singletons, and approximately 12% rests with the top ten. The sequencing sample was made of peripheral blood. Source of these receptors: a woman between 55 and 75 years old with acute or convalescent COVID-19. The conserved cysteine and the conserved F or W are not part of the CDR3 here. Fields, in order: clone size, V gene, J gene, CDR3 protein. Some rows mark clone size as missing; the rest say once, few, many or name a class of expanded clone.

abundance: -; v_gene: TRBV6-5; j_gene: TRBJ1-1; CDR3aa: ASSRVVETEAF
abundance: once; v_gene: TRBV27; j_gene: TRBJ1-2; CDR3aa: ASSPQGMFDYGYT
abundance: -; v_gene: TRBV2; j_gene: TRBJ1-2; CDR3aa: ASGRAGSDGYT
abundance: -; v_gene: TRBV24-1; j_gene: TRBJ1-1; CDR3aa: ATSDRTEAF
abundance: many; v_gene: TRBV25-1; j_gene: TRBJ2-5; CDR3aa: ASSEWEEKTQY
abundance: -; v_gene: TRBV3-1/TRBV3-2; j_gene: TRBJ1-1; CDR3aa: ASSQVGGTEAF
abundance: -; v_gene: TRBV5-4; j_gene: TRBJ1-1; CDR3aa: ASSSGTGLTEAF
abundance: -; v_gene: TRBV2; j_gene: TRBJ1-6; CDR3aa: ASRAGYSPLH
abundance: -; v_gene: TRBV21-1; j_gene: TRBJ2-2; CDR3aa: ASRGGARVANTGELF
abundance: -; v_gene: TRBV19; j_gene: TRBJ2-3; CDR3aa: ASSTPGQGADTQY
abundance: -; v_gene: TRBV6-4; j_gene: TRBJ1-2; CDR3aa: ASSAGDGYT
abundance: -; v_gene: TRBV13; j_gene: TRBJ1-2; CDR3aa: ASSLGVAGGSSGYT
abundance: -; v_gene: TRBV2; j_gene: TRBJ2-1; CDR3aa: ASAGWRYNEQF
abundance: -; v_gene: TRBV12-3/TRBV12-4; j_gene: TRBJ2-1; CDR3aa: ASSLRLAYRF
abundance: -; v_gene: TRBV5-6; j_gene: TRBJ1-3; CDR3aa: ASSLNEAGNTIY
abundance: -; v_gene: TRBV3-1/TRBV3-2; j_gene: TRBJ1-2; CDR3aa: ASSQDHRSSYGYT
abundance: -; v_gene: TRBV28; j_gene: TRBJ2-7; CDR3aa: ASTLGGAGAYEQY
abundance: -; v_gene: TRBV10-2; j_gene: TRBJ1-5; CDR3aa: ASRSDRNNQPQH
abundance: -; v_gene: TRBV29-1; j_gene: TRBJ2-3; CDR3aa: SFFPSTDTQY
abundance: -; v_gene: TRBV30; j_gene: TRBJ1-2; CDR3aa: AWRTPPGDGYT
abundance: -; v_gene: TRBV5-1; j_gene: TRBJ2-3; CDR3aa: ASSLWAATDTQY
abundance: -; v_gene: TRBV28; j_gene: TRBJ2-7; CDR3aa: ASTGTGGGSDEQY
abundance: few; v_gene: TRBV18; j_gene: TRBJ1-4; CDR3aa: ASSPLAGTNEKLF
abundance: -; v_gene: TRBV30; j_gene: TRBJ1-4; CDR3aa: AWQAPNEKLF
abundance: -; v_gene: TRBV7-9; j_gene: TRBJ1-4; CDR3aa: ASSQDSQNEKLF
abundance: once; v_gene: TRBV7-3; j_gene: TRBJ2-1; CDR3aa: ASSTSGGAQF
abundance: -; v_gene: TRBV12-3/TRBV12-4; j_gene: TRBJ2-1; CDR3aa: ASSVGADEQF
abundance: -; v_gene: TRBV19; j_gene: TRBJ1-1; CDR3aa: ASSNQGKETEAF
abundance: -; v_gene: TRBV18; j_gene: TRBJ2-2; CDR3aa: ASSPQIGQGNTGELF
abundance: few; v_gene: TRBV5-5; j_gene: TRBJ1-2; CDR3aa: ASSPQGYANYGYT
abundance: -; v_gene: TRBV6-1; j_gene: TRBJ2-5; CDR3aa: ASSEGAGQETQY
abundance: -; v_gene: TRBV30; j_gene: TRBJ1-5; CDR3aa: AWSVNGVYRATQPQH
abundance: -; v_gene: TRBV18; j_gene: TRBJ2-1; CDR3aa: ASSPTGGLYNEQF
abundance: -; v_gene: TRBV11-2; j_gene: TRBJ2-1; CDR3aa: ASGASGGPGEQF
abundance: -; v_gene: TRBV5-4; j_gene: TRBJ1-2; CDR3aa: ASSPGGRTANYGYT
abundance: -; v_gene: TRBV5-6; j_gene: TRBJ2-1; CDR3aa: ASARDYPGGTSYNEQF
abundance: -; v_gene: TRBV27; j_gene: TRBJ1-1; CDR3aa: ASSLLTGLNTEAF
abundance: -; v_gene: TRBV7-6; j_gene: TRBJ1-6; CDR3aa: ASSLDILGSAYNSPLH
abundance: once; v_gene: TRBV3-1/TRBV3-2; j_gene: TRBJ1-2; CDR3aa: ASSPGQGFYGYT
abundance: few; v_gene: TRBV11-2; j_gene: TRBJ1-2; CDR3aa: ASSPGLQRPNYGYT
abundance: -; v_gene: TRBV6-6; j_gene: TRBJ1-4; CDR3aa: ASSYGIGGRDEKLF
abundance: -; v_gene: TRBV7-9; j_gene: TRBJ1-3; CDR3aa: ASSSTGNTIY
abundance: -; v_gene: TRBV27; j_gene: TRBJ2-1; CDR3aa: ASAMGQGGYNEQF
abundance: once; v_gene: TRBV6-5; j_gene: TRBJ1-6; CDR3aa: ASRQVNSPLH
abundance: -; v_gene: TRBV25-1; j_gene: TRBJ1-6; CDR3aa: ASSMTGTNSPLH
abundance: -; v_gene: TRBV5-4; j_gene: TRBJ1-4; CDR3aa: ASSRAGLANEKLF
abundance: -; v_gene: TRBV4-1; j_gene: TRBJ2-7; CDR3aa: ASSAGISYEQY
abundance: -; v_gene: TRBV19; j_gene: TRBJ2-1; CDR3aa: ASGGTGSMLGVSEQF
abundance: -; v_gene: TRBV20-1; j_gene: TRBJ2-7; CDR3aa: SASIVQGALEQY
abundance: -; v_gene: TRBV19; j_gene: TRBJ1-3; CDR3aa: ASSIIPGLSSGNTIY
abundance: -; v_gene: TRBV29-1; j_gene: TRBJ1-1; CDR3aa: SVRASNTEAF
abundance: -; v_gene: TRBV5-1; j_gene: TRBJ1-2; CDR3aa: ASSPGRENGYT
abundance: -; v_gene: TRBV9; j_gene: TRBJ1-3; CDR3aa: ASSVGGLSGNTIY
abundance: -; v_gene: TRBV27; j_gene: TRBJ1-1; CDR3aa: ASSFPGNTEAF
abundance: -; v_gene: TRBV7-8; j_gene: TRBJ1-5; CDR3aa: ASSQGGRWGYSNQPQH